These T cell receptor beta chains were read from a single sample in a study of CD8 T cells in ankylosing spondylitis. TCRdb independently ran MiXCR on the 5' RACE reads; one entry per CDR3 protein. This table holds about 130,000 distinct CDR3 sequences, about an eighth found once. The sequenced material came from blood, either unsorted or a sorted T cell fraction (not recorded which). These receptors were obtained from a female donor with ankylosing spondylitis or in good health (not recorded which). The CDR3 runs from the conserved cysteine through the conserved F or W. Each record gives: J gene, clone size, D gene, V gene, CDR3 protein, CDR3 DNA. A D gene is named only where the DNA matches it firmly. For some rows the clone size is stated as once, few or many, or as a class when expanded; others skip it.

j_gene: TRBJ1-4; abundance: many; d_gene: NA; v_gene: TRBV4-1; CDR3aa: CASSPRRDRTNEKLFF; CDR3nt: TGCGCCAGCAGCCCCCGTCGGGACCGAACTAATGAAAAACTGTTTTTT
j_gene: TRBJ1-2; abundance: many; d_gene: NA; v_gene: TRBV29-1; CDR3aa: CSVELVSYTF; CDR3nt: TGCAGCGTTGAACTTGTTAGCTACACCTTC
j_gene: TRBJ1-4; abundance: many; d_gene: NA; v_gene: TRBV12-3/TRBV12-4; CDR3aa: CASSLGGLTNEKLFF; CDR3nt: TGTGCCAGCAGCCTGGGGGGTCTGACTAATGAAAAACTGTTTTTT
j_gene: TRBJ2-6; abundance: once; d_gene: NA; v_gene: TRBV12-3/TRBV12-4; CDR3aa: CASSRGLSSGAHALTF; CDR3nt: TGTGCCAGCAGTCGGGGCTTATCCTCTGGGGCCCACGCCCTGACTTTC
j_gene: TRBJ2-2; abundance: many; d_gene: TRBD1; v_gene: TRBV20-1; CDR3aa: CSAPRQGNTGELFF; CDR3nt: TGCAGTGCTCCTAGACAGGGCAACACCGGGGAGCTGTTTTTT
j_gene: TRBJ1-2; abundance: many; d_gene: NA; v_gene: TRBV27; CDR3aa: CASSFGGLPFSDGYTF; CDR3nt: TGTGCCAGCAGTTTCGGGGGCCTACCATTCTCTGACGGCTACACCTTC
j_gene: TRBJ2-5; abundance: many; d_gene: TRBD2; v_gene: TRBV13; CDR3aa: CASSGLAEETQYF; CDR3nt: TGTGCCAGCAGTGGGCTAGCGGAAGAGACCCAGTACTTC
j_gene: TRBJ1-4; abundance: many; d_gene: NA; v_gene: TRBV15; CDR3aa: CATSRVRTQNEKLFF; CDR3nt: TGTGCCACCAGCAGGGTGCGGACACAGAATGAAAAACTGTTTTTT
j_gene: TRBJ2-7; abundance: many; d_gene: NA; v_gene: TRBV6-2/TRBV6-3; CDR3aa: CASSQRDEQYF; CDR3nt: TGTGCCAGCAGCCAGCGGGACGAGCAGTACTTC
j_gene: TRBJ2-7; abundance: many; d_gene: NA; v_gene: TRBV5-1; CDR3aa: CASRRTNSHYEQYF; CDR3nt: TGCGCCAGCAGACGGACTAATTCCCACTACGAGCAGTACTTC
j_gene: TRBJ1-5; abundance: many; d_gene: TRBD1; v_gene: TRBV20-1; CDR3aa: CSASQGVYSNQPQHF; CDR3nt: TGCAGTGCTAGCCAGGGGGTGTATAGCAATCAGCCCCAGCATTTT
j_gene: TRBJ1-1; abundance: few; d_gene: NA; v_gene: TRBV5-1; CDR3aa: CVSSFSLNTEAFF; CDR3nt: TGCGTCAGCAGCTTCTCCCTGAACACTGAAGCTTTCTTT
j_gene: TRBJ2-3; abundance: many; d_gene: NA; v_gene: TRBV7-8; CDR3aa: CASSSGGGGTDTQYF; CDR3nt: TGTGCCAGCAGCTCGGGGGGCGGGGGCACAGATACGCAGTATTTT
j_gene: TRBJ2-6; abundance: NA; d_gene: NA; v_gene: TRBV7-9; CDR3aa: CASSFLGRPSGANVLTF; CDR3nt: TGTGCCAGCAGCTTCTTGGGACGGCCCTCTGGGGCCAACGTCCTGACTTTC
j_gene: TRBJ1-5; abundance: many; d_gene: NA; v_gene: TRBV20-1; CDR3aa: CSASFGNQPQHF; CDR3nt: TGCAGTGCTAGCTTCGGTAATCAGCCCCAGCATTTT
j_gene: TRBJ2-2; abundance: many; d_gene: TRBD1; v_gene: TRBV5-1; CDR3aa: CASSLGDRRNTGELFF; CDR3nt: TGCGCCAGCAGCTTGGGGGACAGGAGGAACACCGGGGAGCTGTTTTTT
j_gene: TRBJ2-1; abundance: many; d_gene: NA; v_gene: TRBV18; CDR3aa: CASSPPSSSQGGHEQFF; CDR3nt: TGTGCCAGCTCACCTCCCTCGAGCTCACAGGGCGGTCATGAGCAGTTCTTC
j_gene: TRBJ1-2; abundance: many; d_gene: NA; v_gene: TRBV20-1; CDR3aa: CSAQRGDGYTF; CDR3nt: TGCAGTGCTCAGAGAGGTGATGGCTACACCTTC
j_gene: TRBJ2-7; abundance: NA; d_gene: NA; v_gene: TRBV5-1; CDR3aa: CASSLVSEKTYEQYF; CDR3nt: TGCGCCAGCAGCTTGGTGTCAGAAAAAACCTACGAGCAGTACTTC
j_gene: TRBJ2-5; abundance: many; d_gene: NA; v_gene: TRBV12-3/TRBV12-4; CDR3aa: CASSFGGGGTQYF; CDR3nt: TGTGCCAGCAGTTTTGGGGGCGGAGGGACCCAGTACTTC
j_gene: TRBJ1-5; abundance: NA; d_gene: NA; v_gene: TRBV30; CDR3aa: CAWRGEANQPQHF; CDR3nt: TGTGCTTGGAGAGGTGAGGCCAATCAGCCCCAGCATTTT
j_gene: TRBJ2-2; abundance: few; d_gene: NA; v_gene: TRBV12-5; CDR3aa: CASGPNTGELFF; CDR3nt: TGTGCTAGTGGCCCTAACACCGGGGAGCTGTTTTTT
j_gene: TRBJ1-5; abundance: many; d_gene: NA; v_gene: TRBV11-2; CDR3aa: CASSAQGSQPQHF; CDR3nt: TGTGCCAGCAGCGCACAGGGTTCTCAGCCCCAGCATTTT
j_gene: TRBJ2-1; abundance: NA; d_gene: TRBD2; v_gene: TRBV2; CDR3aa: CASSYRTSWDEQFF; CDR3nt: TGTGCCAGCAGTTACAGGACTAGCTGGGATGAGCAGTTCTTC
j_gene: TRBJ2-3; abundance: many; d_gene: TRBD2; v_gene: TRBV20-1; CDR3aa: CSAPAGGSPDTQYF; CDR3nt: TGCAGTGCTCCAGCGGGAGGGTCCCCAGATACGCAGTATTTT
j_gene: TRBJ1-1; abundance: many; d_gene: TRBD1; v_gene: TRBV29-1; CDR3aa: CSGGQEAFF; CDR3nt: TGCAGCGGGGGACAGGAAGCTTTCTTT
j_gene: TRBJ2-7; abundance: many; d_gene: TRBD2; v_gene: TRBV6-5; CDR3aa: CASSYLAGGFYEQYF; CDR3nt: TGTGCCAGCAGTTACCTAGCGGGAGGTTTCTACGAGCAGTACTTC
j_gene: TRBJ2-1; abundance: many; d_gene: NA; v_gene: TRBV11-2; CDR3aa: CASSLGPFIQDEQFF; CDR3nt: TGTGCCAGCAGCTTGGGTCCCTTCATCCAGGATGAGCAGTTCTTC
j_gene: TRBJ1-5; abundance: many; d_gene: NA; v_gene: TRBV2; CDR3aa: CASGQVNQPQHF; CDR3nt: TGTGCCAGCGGGCAGGTTAATCAGCCCCAGCATTTT
j_gene: TRBJ1-1; abundance: few; d_gene: NA; v_gene: TRBV10-3; CDR3aa: CAISESGGAYEAFF; CDR3nt: TGTGCCATCAGTGAGTCGGGGGGCGCGTATGAAGCTTTCTTT
j_gene: TRBJ2-5; abundance: many; d_gene: NA; v_gene: TRBV6-1; CDR3aa: CASSVGGMEAQYF; CDR3nt: TGTGCCAGCAGTGTAGGAGGGATGGAGGCCCAGTACTTC
j_gene: TRBJ2-7; abundance: many; d_gene: NA; v_gene: TRBV7-6; CDR3aa: CASSLTQGGYEQYF; CDR3nt: TGTGCCAGCAGCTTGACCCAAGGGGGCTACGAGCAGTACTTC
j_gene: TRBJ1-4; abundance: many; d_gene: TRBD1; v_gene: TRBV5-1; CDR3aa: CASSFGQGYANEKLFF; CDR3nt: TGCGCCAGCAGCTTTGGACAGGGCTATGCTAATGAAAAACTGTTTTTT
j_gene: TRBJ2-1; abundance: many; d_gene: TRBD2; v_gene: TRBV3-1; CDR3aa: CASSPMTSGRVYNEQFF; CDR3nt: TGTGCCAGCAGCCCAATGACTAGCGGGAGGGTATACAATGAGCAGTTCTTC
j_gene: TRBJ1-1; abundance: NA; d_gene: NA; v_gene: TRBV29-1; CDR3aa: CSVGTEYTEAFF; CDR3nt: TGCAGCGTGGGGACGGAATACACTGAAGCTTTCTTT
j_gene: TRBJ1-2; abundance: many; d_gene: TRBD1; v_gene: TRBV29-1; CDR3aa: CSVDLDRGRYGYTF; CDR3nt: TGCAGCGTTGATCTCGACAGGGGGAGATATGGCTACACCTTC
j_gene: TRBJ1-1; abundance: many; d_gene: TRBD1; v_gene: TRBV29-1; CDR3aa: CSVSGQFFTEAFF; CDR3nt: TGCAGCGTTTCGGGACAGTTTTTTACTGAAGCTTTCTTT
j_gene: TRBJ1-1; abundance: many; d_gene: NA; v_gene: TRBV29-1; CDR3aa: CSAGTPNTEAFF; CDR3nt: TGCAGCGCCGGGACTCCGAACACTGAAGCTTTCTTT
j_gene: TRBJ1-1; abundance: many; d_gene: NA; v_gene: TRBV5-1; CDR3aa: CASSWGSLEGNTEAFF; CDR3nt: TGCGCCAGCAGCTGGGGGTCACTCGAGGGGAACACTGAAGCTTTCTTT
j_gene: TRBJ1-1; abundance: many; d_gene: TRBD1; v_gene: TRBV4-2; CDR3aa: CASSRGGQGSVGTEAFF; CDR3nt: TGTGCCAGCAGCCGGGGGGGACAGGGAAGCGTTGGCACTGAAGCTTTCTTT
j_gene: TRBJ2-1; abundance: few; d_gene: NA; v_gene: TRBV7-8; CDR3aa: CASSLAQVYNEQFF; CDR3nt: TGTGCCAGCAGCTTAGCACAGGTTTACAATGAGCAGTTCTTC
j_gene: TRBJ1-2; abundance: few; d_gene: NA; v_gene: TRBV12-3/TRBV12-4; CDR3aa: CASSSRVSEVGYGYTF; CDR3nt: TGTGCCAGCAGCTCCCGGGTCTCGGAAGTCGGCTATGGCTACACCTTC
j_gene: TRBJ1-5; abundance: few; d_gene: NA; v_gene: TRBV28; CDR3aa: CASSGRDEAQHF; CDR3nt: TGTGCCAGCAGCGGCCGGGACGAAGCCCAGCATTTT
j_gene: TRBJ2-1; abundance: many; d_gene: TRBD2; v_gene: TRBV30; CDR3aa: CAWIAGGPREQFF; CDR3nt: TGTGCCTGGATAGCGGGAGGGCCTCGGGAGCAGTTCTTC
j_gene: TRBJ2-1; abundance: NA; d_gene: TRBD2; v_gene: TRBV11-2; CDR3aa: CASSPEAGGFYNEQFF; CDR3nt: TGTGCCAGCAGCCCGGAAGCGGGAGGGTTCTACAATGAGCAGTTCTTC
j_gene: TRBJ1-1; abundance: NA; d_gene: NA; v_gene: TRBV30; CDR3aa: CAWTNMGPSGLTEAFF; CDR3nt: TGTGCCTGGACCAATATGGGTCCCTCAGGTCTCACTGAAGCTTTCTTT